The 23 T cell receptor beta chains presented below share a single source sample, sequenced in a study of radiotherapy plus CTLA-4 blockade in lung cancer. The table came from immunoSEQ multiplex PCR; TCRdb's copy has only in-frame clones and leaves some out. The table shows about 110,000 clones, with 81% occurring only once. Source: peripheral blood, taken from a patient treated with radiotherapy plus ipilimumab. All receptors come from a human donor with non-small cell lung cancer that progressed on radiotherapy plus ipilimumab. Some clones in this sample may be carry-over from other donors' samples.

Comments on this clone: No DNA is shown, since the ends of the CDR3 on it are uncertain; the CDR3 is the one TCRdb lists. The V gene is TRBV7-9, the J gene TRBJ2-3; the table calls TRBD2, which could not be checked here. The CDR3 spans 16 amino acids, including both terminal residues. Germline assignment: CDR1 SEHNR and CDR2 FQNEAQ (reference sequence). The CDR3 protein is CASSLQRGGPGDTQYF.

CDR3 nucleotides: TGCGCCAGCAGCCGAGACCCCGGGAATGAGCAGTTCTTC. This sequence encodes CASSRDPGNEQFF. The genes are TRBV5-1 and TRBJ2-1; D unclear. V was shortened by 4 bases and J by 7 bases, with 12 bases between the two germline ends. The CDR3 runs 13 residues. Germline loops: CDR1 SGHRS, CDR2 YFSETQ.

CDR3 coding DNA: TGTGCCAGCAGTTACCTTGCGGGGATTTCGGGCTATGGCTACACCTTC. Protein product: CASSYLAGISGYGYTF. The J gene is TRBJ1-2, the V gene TRBV6-5; unclear D gene. Germline V gene sequence: CDR1 MNHEY, CDR2 SVGAGI. Trimming took off 2 bases at V and 4 bases at J, with 17 bases between the two ends. This CDR3 has 16 residues.

The DNA for the CDR3 is TGTGCCAGCAGCCAAGATGACAGCTCTGGGGCCAACGTCCTGACTTTC. Encoded protein: CASSQDDSSGANVLTF. The chain carries TRBV4-2 and TRBJ2-6, with D perhaps TRBD1 (5 bases). Per the germline V gene, CDR1 is LGHNA and CDR2 is YNFKEQ. There are 16 residues in the CDR3. Trimming cost V 0 bases and J 0 bases, with 6 bases left between them.

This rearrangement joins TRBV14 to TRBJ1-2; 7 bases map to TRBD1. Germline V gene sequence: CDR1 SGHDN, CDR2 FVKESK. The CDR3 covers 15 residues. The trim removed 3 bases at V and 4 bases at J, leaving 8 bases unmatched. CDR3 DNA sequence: TGTGCCAGCAGCCAGTCCAAACAGGGGATCTATGGCTACACCTTC. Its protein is CASSQSKQGIYGYTF. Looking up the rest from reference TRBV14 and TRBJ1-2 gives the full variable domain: EAGVTQFPSHSVIEKGQTVTLRCDPISGHDNLYWYRRVMGKEIKFLLHFVKESKQDESGMPNNRFLAERTGGTYSTLKVQPAELEDSGVYFCASSQSKQGIYGYTFGSGTRLTVV.

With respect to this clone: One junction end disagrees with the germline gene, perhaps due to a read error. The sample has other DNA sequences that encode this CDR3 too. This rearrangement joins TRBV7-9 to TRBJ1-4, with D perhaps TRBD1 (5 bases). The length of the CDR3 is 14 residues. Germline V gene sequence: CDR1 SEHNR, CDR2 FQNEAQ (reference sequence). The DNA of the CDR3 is TGTGCCAGCAGCTTAGTGGGGGACGGCGAAAAGCTGTTTTTT. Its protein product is CASSLVGDGEKLFF.

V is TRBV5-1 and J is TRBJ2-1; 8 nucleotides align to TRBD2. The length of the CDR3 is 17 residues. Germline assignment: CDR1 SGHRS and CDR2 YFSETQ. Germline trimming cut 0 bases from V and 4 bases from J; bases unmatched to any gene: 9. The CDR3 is CASSLGPRTGGYNEQFF. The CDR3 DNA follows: TGCGCCAGCAGCTTGGGCCCTCGAACGGGAGGGTACAATGAGCAGTTCTTC.

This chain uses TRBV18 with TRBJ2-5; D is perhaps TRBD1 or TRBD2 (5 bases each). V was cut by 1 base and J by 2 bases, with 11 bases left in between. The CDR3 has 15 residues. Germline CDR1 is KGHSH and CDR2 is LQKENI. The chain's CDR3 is CASSPQGTRQETQYF. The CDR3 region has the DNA TGTGCCAGCTCACCACAAGGGACGCGACAAGAGACCCAGTACTTC.

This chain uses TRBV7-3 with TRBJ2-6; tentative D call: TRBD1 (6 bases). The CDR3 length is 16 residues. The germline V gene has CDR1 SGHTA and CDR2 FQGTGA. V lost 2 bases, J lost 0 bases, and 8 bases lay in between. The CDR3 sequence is CASSLGGTSGANVLTF. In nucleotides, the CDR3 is TGTGCCAGCAGCTTAGGGGGCACCTCTGGGGCCAACGTCCTGACTTTC.

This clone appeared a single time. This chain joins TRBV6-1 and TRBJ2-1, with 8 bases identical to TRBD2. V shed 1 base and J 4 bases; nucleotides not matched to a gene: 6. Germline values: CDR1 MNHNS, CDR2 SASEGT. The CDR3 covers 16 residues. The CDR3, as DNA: TGTGCCAGCAGTGAAGAACTAGCGGTTAATTACAATGAGCAGTTCTTC. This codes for CASSEELAVNYNEQFF.

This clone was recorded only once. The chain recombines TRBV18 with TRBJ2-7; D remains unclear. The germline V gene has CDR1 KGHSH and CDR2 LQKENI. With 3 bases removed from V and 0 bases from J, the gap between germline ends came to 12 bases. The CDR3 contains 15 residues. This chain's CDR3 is CASSPFAESSYEQYF. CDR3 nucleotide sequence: TGTGCCAGCTCACCCTTTGCAGAAAGCTCCTACGAGCAGTACTTC.

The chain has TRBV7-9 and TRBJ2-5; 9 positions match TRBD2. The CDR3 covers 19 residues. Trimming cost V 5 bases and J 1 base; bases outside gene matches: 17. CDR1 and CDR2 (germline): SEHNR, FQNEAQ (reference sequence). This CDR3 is CASSARPAGGPGIQETQYF. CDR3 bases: TGTGCCAGCAGCGCCAGACCGGCGGGGGGGCCTGGAATCCAAGAGACCCAGTACTTC. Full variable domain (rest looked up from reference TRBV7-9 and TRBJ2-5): DTGVSQNPRHKITKRGQNVTFRCDPISEHNRLYWYRQTLGQGPEFLTYFQNEAQLEKSRLLSDRFSAERPKGSFSTLEIQRTEQGDSAMYLCASSARPAGGPGIQETQYFGPGTRLLVL.

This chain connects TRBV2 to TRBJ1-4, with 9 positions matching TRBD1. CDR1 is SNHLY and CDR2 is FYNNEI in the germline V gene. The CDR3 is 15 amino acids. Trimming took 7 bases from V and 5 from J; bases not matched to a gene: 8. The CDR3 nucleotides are TGTGCCAGCATTTCCCCCGGGACAGGGAATGAAAAACTGTTTTTT. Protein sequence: CASISPGTGNEKLFF.

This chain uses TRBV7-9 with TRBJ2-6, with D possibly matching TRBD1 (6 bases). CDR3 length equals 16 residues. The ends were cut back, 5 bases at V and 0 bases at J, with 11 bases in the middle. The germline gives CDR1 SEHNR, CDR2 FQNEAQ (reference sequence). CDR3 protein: CASSQGQFSGANVLTF. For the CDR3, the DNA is TGTGCCAGCAGCCAAGGACAGTTCTCTGGGGCCAACGTCCTGACTTTC.

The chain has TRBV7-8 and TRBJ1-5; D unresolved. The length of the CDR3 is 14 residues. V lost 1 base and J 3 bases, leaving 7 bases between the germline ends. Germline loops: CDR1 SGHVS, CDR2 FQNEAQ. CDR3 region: CASSLGRINQPQHF. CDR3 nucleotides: TGTGCCAGCAGCTTAGGACGGATCAATCAGCCCCAGCATTTT.

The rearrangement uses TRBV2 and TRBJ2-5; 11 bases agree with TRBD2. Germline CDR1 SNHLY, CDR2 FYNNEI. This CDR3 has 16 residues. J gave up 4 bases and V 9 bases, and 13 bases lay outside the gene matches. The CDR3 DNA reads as TGTGCCAGAACAACAACGACTAGCGGGGATCGAGAGACCCAGTACTTC. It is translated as CARTTTTSGDRETQYF.

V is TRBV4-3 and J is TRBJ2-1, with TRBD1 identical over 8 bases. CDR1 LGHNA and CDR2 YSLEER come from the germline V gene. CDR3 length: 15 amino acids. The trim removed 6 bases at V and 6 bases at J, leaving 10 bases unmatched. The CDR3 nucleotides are TGCGCCAGCAGTCACGAATGGGACAGGTTCAATGAGCAGTTCTTC. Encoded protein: CASSHEWDRFNEQFF.

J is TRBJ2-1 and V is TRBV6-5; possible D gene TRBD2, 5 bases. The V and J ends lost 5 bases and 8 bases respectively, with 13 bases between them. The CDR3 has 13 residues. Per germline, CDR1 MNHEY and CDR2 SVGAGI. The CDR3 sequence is CASSRTVRDEQFF. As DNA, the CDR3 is TGTGCCAGCAGTAGGACTGTTAGGGATGAGCAGTTCTTC.

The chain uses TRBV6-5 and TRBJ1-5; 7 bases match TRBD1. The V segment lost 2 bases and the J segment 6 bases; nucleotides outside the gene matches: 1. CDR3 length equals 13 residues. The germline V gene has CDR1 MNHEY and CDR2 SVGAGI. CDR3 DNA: TGTGCCAGCAGTTACGACAGGGTTCAGCCCCAGCATTTT. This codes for CASSYDRVQPQHF.

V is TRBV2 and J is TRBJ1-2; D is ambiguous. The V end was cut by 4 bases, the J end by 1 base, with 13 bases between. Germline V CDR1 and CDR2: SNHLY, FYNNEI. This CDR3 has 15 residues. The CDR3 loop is CASSVVQDYNYGYTF. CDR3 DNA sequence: TGTGCCAGCAGTGTAGTCCAGGATTATAACTATGGCTACACCTTC.

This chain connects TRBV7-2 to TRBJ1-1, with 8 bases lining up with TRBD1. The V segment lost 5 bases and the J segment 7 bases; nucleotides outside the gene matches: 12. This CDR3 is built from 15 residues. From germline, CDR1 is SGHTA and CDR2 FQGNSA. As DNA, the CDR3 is TGTGCCAGCAGCCAACAATCAGACAGGGGCCTTGAAGCTTTCTTT. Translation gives CASSQQSDRGLEAFF. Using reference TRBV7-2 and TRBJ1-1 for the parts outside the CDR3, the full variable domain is GAGVSQSPSNKVTEKGKDVELRCDPISGHTALYWYRQSLGQGLEFLIYFQGNSAPDKSGLPSDRFSAERTGGSVSTLTIQRTQQEDSAVYLCASSQQSDRGLEAFFGQGTRLTVV.

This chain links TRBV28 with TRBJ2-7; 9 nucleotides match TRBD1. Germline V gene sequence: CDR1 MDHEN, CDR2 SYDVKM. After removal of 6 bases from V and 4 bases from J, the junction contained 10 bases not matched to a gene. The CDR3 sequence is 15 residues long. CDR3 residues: CASSRTGTGLYEQYF. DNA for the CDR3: TGTGCCAGCAGCCGAACCGGGACAGGGTTGTACGAGCAGTACTTC.

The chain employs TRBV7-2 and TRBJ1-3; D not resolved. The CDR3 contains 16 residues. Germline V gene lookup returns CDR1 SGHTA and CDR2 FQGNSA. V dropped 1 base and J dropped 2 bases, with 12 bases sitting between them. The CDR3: CASSLVSQPPGNTIYF. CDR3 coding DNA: TGTGCCAGCAGCTTAGTGTCGCAGCCTCCTGGAAACACCATATATTTT.